In this sample, the clone carrying this TCR beta chain turned up once. Losses at the gene ends were 7 bases for V and 3 bases for J; bases not matched to a gene: 8. The CDR3 sequence is 15 residues long. Germline-derived CDR1 and CDR2 are MNHEY and SVGAGI. These data come from a study of blood T cell repertoires in COVID-19. In the study overall: T cells, B-cell-depleted T cells, or PBMCs provided the cDNA or gDNA that served as material.

In the original processing: Estimated nucleated cell counts came from reference gene primer amplification. Clones were sequenced by immunoSEQ multiplex PCR, and TCRdb holds only the in-frame ones, with some missing. That table gives V, J and clone size, and the DNA gave D and trimming. The sample lists around 300,000 clones, roughly 90% occurring once. The clonotype comes from a woman aged 40 to 49 who had recovered from COVID-19. The chain couples TRBV6-5 to TRBJ2-7; 11 bases align to TRBD2. Sequencing input: peripheral blood. Written as DNA, the CDR3 is TGTGCCAGCACCAGGACTAGCGGGCCGTTCTACGAGCAGTACTTC. This sequence encodes CASTRTSGPFYEQYF.